The 20 T cell receptor beta chains in this list originate from one sample, sequenced in a study of cytomegalovirus exposure and HLA in healthy donors. Profiled with immunoSEQ multiplex PCR; TCRdb holds only in-frame clones, not every one. This repertoire shows around 400,000 clones, roughly 85% found once; its top ten account for 0.8% to 0.85%. The sequencing input was PBMCs. All receptors come from a woman aged 18-29 years in good health and CMV-seronegative.

The J gene is TRBJ1-2, the V gene TRBV6-5, with D possibly being TRBD1 (5 bases). V lost 9 bases to trimming and J lost 7 bases, with 18 bases between them. Germline CDR1 MNHEY, CDR2 SVGAGI. The CDR3 is 13 residues long. DNA for the CDR3: TGTGCCAGTTCGGCAGGGTCTCCGAGTGGCTACACCTTC. This codes for CASSAGSPSGYTF.

This sequence joins TRBV4-1 and TRBJ2-7, with 7 bases lining up with TRBD1. CDR1 is MGHRA and CDR2 is YSYEKL in the germline V gene. The J segment lost 3 bases and the V segment lost 4 bases, leaving 6 bases of the junction unmatched. The CDR3 loop spans 14 amino acids. The CDR3 nucleotides read TGCGCCAGCAGCCGTGTCCGGGACAGCTACGAGCAGTACTTC. Translation: CASSRVRDSYEQYF.

The rearrangement joins TRBV9 to TRBJ1-1; no firm D call. The germline V gene encodes CDR1 SGDLS and CDR2 YYNGEE. Trimming cost V 0 bases and J 4 bases, with 10 bases left between them. The CDR3 is 14 residues long. The CDR3 loop reads CASSVDGGLTEAFF. In DNA form, the CDR3 reads TGTGCCAGCAGCGTAGATGGAGGGCTCACTGAAGCTTTCTTT.

V and J are TRBV11-2 and TRBJ2-2, with TRBD1 matching over 10 bases. Germline CDR1 reads SGHAT; CDR2 reads FQNNGV. Trimming removed 1 base from V and 1 base from J; junction bases left unmatched: 6. This CDR3 is 18 amino acids long. For the CDR3, the DNA is TGTGCCAGCAGCTTAGTTTCGCGGACAGGGGGGAACACCGGGGAGCTGTTTTTT. Translating gives CASSLVSRTGGNTGELFF.

The sample holds a few counts of this clone. V and J are TRBV5-4 and TRBJ1-2; D gene uncertain. V lost 4 bases, J lost 8 bases, and 15 bases lay in between. Germline V gene sequence: CDR1 SGHNT, CDR2 YYREEE (reference sequence). There are 13 residues in the CDR3. The CDR3 protein is CASSSSTYGGYTF. The CDR3 DNA sequence: TGTGCCAGCAGCAGTTCCACCTACGGGGGCTACACCTTC. The full variable domain, rest sourced from reference TRBV5-4 and TRBJ1-2, is ETGVTQSPTHLIKTRGQQVTLRCSSQSGHNTVSWYQQALGQGPQFIFQYYREEENGRGNFPPRFSGLQFPNYSSELNVNALELDDSALYLCASSSSTYGGYTFGSGTRLTVV.

The V gene is TRBV27, the J gene TRBJ1-5; perhaps TRBD1 as D (6 bases). The germline V gene has CDR1 MNHEY and CDR2 SMNVEV (reference sequence). CDR3 length: 16 amino acids. The germline V and J ends were trimmed by 6 bases and 4 bases, with 19 bases remaining between them. The CDR3 nucleotides are TGTGCCAGCAGCTTAACTGGACAGATGAGGAATCAGCCCCAGCATTTT. Protein product: CASSLTGQMRNQPQHF.

V and J are TRBV11-3 and TRBJ2-1; D might be TRBD2 (6 bases). The CDR3 is 15 residues long. Germline assignment: CDR1 SGHNT and CDR2 YENEEA. The V end lost 5 bases, the J end lost 5 bases, and 16 bases lay between the germline ends. Here the CDR3 DNA reads TGTGCCAGCAGCAACCCAGGGAGGTGGGACAATGAGCAGTTCTTC. Protein: CASSNPGRWDNEQFF.

This clone has just a few counts. The rearrangement joins TRBV7-6 to TRBJ2-7; possibly TRBD1 for D (6 bases). V gave up 3 bases and J gave up 2 bases, with 14 bases separating them. This CDR3 region has 15 residues. Germline CDR1 SGHVS, CDR2 FNYEAQ. The CDR3 here is CASSFTGTPTYEQYF. The CDR3 DNA follows: TGTGCCAGCAGCTTCACCGGGACACCAACCTACGAGCAGTACTTC.

This clone was found a few times. This chain connects TRBV5-1 to TRBJ1-1; tentative D call: TRBD1 (5 bases). V was clipped by 5 bases and J by 5 bases, with 19 bases between them. There are 15 residues in the CDR3. Germline V gene data show CDR1 as SGHRS and CDR2 as YFSETQ. The CDR3 DNA reads TGCGCCAGCAGATCCTCCCGGGACTACGGGACTGAAGCTTTCTTT. Its translation: CASRSSRDYGTEAFF.

The chain recombines TRBV11-1 with TRBJ1-1; the D is unclear. The germline V gene has CDR1 SGHAT and CDR2 FQDESV (reference sequence). Between the trimmed V and J ends, which lost 4 bases and 2 bases, there was a span of 11 bases. This CDR3 contains 14 residues. The CDR3 here is CASSSPTSNTEAFF. The CDR3 DNA reads TGTGCCAGCAGCTCTCCGACAAGCAACACTGAAGCTTTCTTT. Using reference TRBV11-1 and TRBJ1-1 for the parts outside the CDR3, the full variable domain is EAEVAQSPRYKITEKSQAVAFWCDPISGHATLYWYRQILGQGPELLVQFQDESVVDDSQLPKDRFSAERLKGVDSTLKIQPAELGDSAMYLCASSSPTSNTEAFFGQGTRLTVV.

Only a few counts were recorded for this clone. The genes are TRBV25-1 and TRBJ1-2; 12 bases fit TRBD1. V gave up 4 bases and J gave up 3 bases; unmatched junction bases: 6. Germline CDR1 reads MGHDK; CDR2 reads SYGVNS. The length of the CDR3 is 16 residues. The DNA for the CDR3 is TGTGCCAGCAGTGGGGACAGGGGGCGTCCGGACTATGGCTACACCTTC. This sequence encodes CASSGDRGRPDYGYTF.

The chain carries TRBV25-1 and TRBJ2-1; TRBD2 matches at 8 bases. The germline gives CDR1 MGHDK, CDR2 SYGVNS. The J segment lost 4 bases and the V segment lost 4 bases, leaving 6 bases of the junction unmatched. The CDR3 contains 15 residues. The DNA for the CDR3 is TGTGCCAGCAGTGGTACGAGCGGGAGTTACAATGAGCAGTTCTTC. Translated, it gives CASSGTSGSYNEQFF.

The rearrangement joins TRBV7-6 to TRBJ2-7, with D possibly being TRBD1 (6 bases). Per the germline V gene, CDR1 is SGHVS and CDR2 is FNYEAQ. This CDR3 is built from 15 residues. Between the trimmed V and J ends, which lost 1 base and 3 bases, there was a span of 13 bases. CDR3 amino acids: CASSLGQDLVYEQYF. CDR3 DNA: TGTGCCAGCAGCTTAGGACAGGACCTAGTCTACGAGCAGTACTTC.

V is TRBV27 and J is TRBJ2-1, with D hard to call. CDR3 length: 17 amino acids. The V end was cut by 1 base, the J end by 5 bases, with 18 bases between. CDR1 is MNHEY, CDR2 SMNVEV, per germline (reference sequence). The CDR3 here is CASSLFMPESLDNEQFF. The CDR3 DNA follows: TGTGCCAGCAGTTTATTCATGCCCGAGTCCCTAGACAATGAGCAGTTCTTC.

The DNA for the CDR3 is TGTGCCAGCAGTTCGCCCGGGACAGCTAATCAGCCCCAGCATTTT. It encodes CASSSPGTANQPQHF. This chain links TRBV28 with TRBJ1-5; 7 bases fit TRBD1. From germline, CDR1 is MDHEN and CDR2 SYDVKM. The CDR3 is made up of 15 amino acids. V was pared by 4 bases and J by 4 bases, with 7 bases of the junction left unmatched.

The chain carries TRBV27 and TRBJ2-1, with D perhaps matching TRBD1 (5 bases). The CDR3 has 16 residues. Germline V gene sequence: CDR1 MNHEY, CDR2 SMNVEV (reference sequence). V lost 4 bases to trimming and J lost 6 bases, with 19 bases between them. CDR3 amino acids: CASSSSDSLGFNEQFF. DNA of the CDR3: TGTGCCAGCAGTTCCTCAGACAGCCTGGGGTTCAATGAGCAGTTCTTC.

The chain couples TRBV28 to TRBJ2-7; perhaps TRBD2 as D (5 bases). The CDR3 totals 16 residues. Per germline, CDR1 MDHEN and CDR2 SYDVKM. With 3 bases removed from V and 0 bases from J, the gap between germline ends came to 15 bases. In nucleotides, the CDR3 is TGTGCCAGCAGTTTTGGAGGAGTGCAGCCCTCCTACGAGCAGTACTTC. Amino acid sequence: CASSFGGVQPSYEQYF.

This clone has only a few counts. The chain is built from TRBV28 and TRBJ1-2, with D perhaps TRBD1 (5 bases). Per the germline V gene, CDR1 is MDHEN and CDR2 is SYDVKM. V dropped 5 bases and J dropped 1 base, with 14 bases sitting between them. This CDR3 is 15 amino acids long. The CDR3 coding sequence is TGTGCCAGCAGTACGGTGACCGGACATAACTATGGCTACACCTTC. This codes for CASSTVTGHNYGYTF.

CDR3 protein: CSVLPRDTDTQYF. The DNA of the CDR3 is TGCAGCGTTCTCCCCCGGGACACAGATACGCAGTATTTT. The genes are TRBV29-1 and TRBJ2-3; D might be TRBD2 (5 bases). The germline V gene has CDR1 SQVTM and CDR2 ANQGSEA. The CDR3 has 13 residues. Trimming shortened V by 5 bases and J by 2 bases, and 11 bases separated the two germline ends.

V is TRBV7-9 and J is TRBJ2-2, with no clear D. Germline V lookup: CDR1 SEHNR, CDR2 FQNEAQ (reference sequence). Between the trimmed V and J ends, which lost 6 bases and 5 bases, there was a span of 7 bases. This CDR3 has 12 residues. DNA of the CDR3: TGTGCCAGCAGACAAGAAACCGGGGAGCTGTTTTTT. Protein: CASRQETGELFF.